These 17 T cell receptor beta chains were all obtained from the same sample, sequenced in a study of CD8+CD57+ T cells in acquired aplastic anemia (dated by TCRdb to 2016 to 2019). TCRdb names Illumina HiSeq 2000 as the instrument used. TCR beta VDJ combination and CDR3 sequence profiling used genomic DNA as the template. Using fastp at Q25 and MiXCR, TCRdb reprocessed the public reads and kept productive beta chains. Rows are unified per CDR3 protein, each entry keeping the most common DNA and genes. In this sample the table shows 150,000 to 200,000 distinct CDR3 sequences, approximately 52% of which occur a single time. The ten largest clones capture 1.8% of the sample. Flow cytometry had shown CD8+CD57+ cell expansion in the patients selected for sequencing. The source material was sorted CD4+, CD8+, or CD8+CD57+ T cells (not recorded which) from PBMCs. These receptors were taken from a human donor with aplastic anemia.

This rearrangement joins TRBV5-1 to TRBJ2-7, with 9 positions matching TRBD1. The CDR3 covers 16 residues. V was pared by 5 bases and J by 1 base, with 10 bases of the junction left unmatched. Germline V gives CDR1 SGHRS, CDR2 YFSETQ. CDR3 in amino acids: CASSPGQGVLSYEQYF. CDR3 DNA sequence: TGCGCCAGCAGTCCGGGACAGGGAGTTTTGTCCTACGAGCAGTACTTC.

This clonotype was detected ten times or more. The rearrangement links TRBV20-1 to TRBJ2-7; no reliable D call. Germline V gives CDR1 DFQATT, CDR2 SNEGSKA (reference sequence). Trimming shortened V by 6 bases and J by 2 bases, and 20 bases separated the two germline ends. The length of the CDR3 is 15 residues. The CDR3, as DNA: TGCAGTGCCGCTAATGGGTTTCGGTCGACCTACGAGCAGTACTTC. It specifies CSAANGFRSTYEQYF.

This clonotype was seen many times. The chain recombines TRBV6-1 with TRBJ2-1; TRBD2 matches 8 bases. This CDR3 has 17 residues. Germline V gives CDR1 MNHNS, CDR2 SASEGT. V gave up 8 bases and J gave up 0 bases; unmatched junction bases: 12. The CDR3 bases are TGTGCCAGCGAGACTAGCGCCCAAAGAAGCTCCTACAATGAGCAGTTCTTC. Amino acids: CASETSAQRSSYNEQFF.

The V call is TRBV20-1, the J call TRBJ1-1; 7 bases fit TRBD1. Germline V gene data show CDR1 as DFQATT and CDR2 as SNEGSKA (reference sequence). The V and J ends lost 5 bases and 1 base, in that order; junction bases with no gene match: 10. CDR3 size: 15 residues. In DNA form, the CDR3 reads TGCAGTGCTTCTCGACTCGACAGGGCGAACACTGAAGCTTTCTTT. It is translated as CSASRLDRANTEAFF.

This clonotype appeared many times. The chain links TRBV6-1 to TRBJ2-2; no clear D gene. The germline V and J ends were trimmed by 4 bases and 5 bases, with 5 bases remaining between them. The germline gives CDR1 MNHNS, CDR2 SASEGT. The CDR3 runs 12 residues. The chain's CDR3 is CASSAFTGELFF. The CDR3 DNA sequence: TGTGCCAGCAGTGCCTTTACCGGGGAGCTGTTTTTT.

This rearrangement joins TRBV25-1 to TRBJ1-1; 11 bases fit TRBD1. V lost 6 bases, J lost 3 bases, and 6 bases stayed unmatched. Germline loops: CDR1 MGHDK, CDR2 SYGVNS. The CDR3 totals 15 residues. The chain's CDR3 is CASSRGDRGDTEAFF. For the CDR3, the DNA is TGTGCCAGCAGCCGGGGGGACAGGGGGGACACTGAAGCTTTCTTT.

This clonotype was seen a single time. The chain employs TRBV19 and TRBJ2-7, with D possibly being TRBD1 (6 bases). Trimming pared 8 bases from V and 0 bases from J, leaving 11 bases between. The CDR3 is 13 amino acids. The germline V gene encodes CDR1 LNHDA and CDR2 SQIVND (reference sequence). CDR3 bases: TGTGCCAGTGGGGCAGGGGCCTCCTACGAGCAGTACTTC. Its translation is CASGAGASYEQYF.

This chain joins TRBV11-2 and TRBJ1-2; 8 bases are shared with TRBD1. The germline CDR1 and CDR2 sequences are SGHAT and FQNNGV. The CDR3 totals 15 residues. Losses at the gene ends were 4 bases for V and 4 bases for J; bases not matched to a gene: 8. CDR3 loop: CASSSRTGSAYGYTF. The CDR3 DNA is TGTGCCAGCAGCTCCCGGACAGGGTCGGCCTATGGCTACACCTTC.

This clonotype has a count of ten or more. The rearrangement links TRBV4-3 to TRBJ1-1; 7 nucleotides match TRBD1. The V gene end was trimmed by 1 base and the J gene end by 11 bases; junction bases not matched to a gene: 7. This CDR3 region has 13 residues. Looked up from germline, CDR1 is LGHNA and CDR2 is YSLEER. CDR3 sequence reads: CASSQVTGVMAFF. The CDR3 bases are TGCGCCAGCAGCCAAGTTACAGGGGTGATGGCTTTCTTT.

This clonotype came up many times. The chain uses TRBV28 and TRBJ1-5, with D unclear. Germline loops: CDR1 MDHEN, CDR2 SYDVKM. This CDR3 region has 14 residues. Trimming left V 5 bases short and J 6 bases short, with 14 bases between. The CDR3 spells CASSQQLRSQPQHF. CDR3 sequence (DNA): TGTGCCAGCAGTCAACAGCTAAGGAGTCAGCCCCAGCATTTT.

This clonotype was observed at least ten times. J is TRBJ2-3 and V is TRBV5-4; 7 bases align to TRBD2. The CDR3 contains 16 residues. Germline assignment: CDR1 SGHNT and CDR2 YYREEE (reference sequence). V lost 0 bases, J lost 0 bases, and 4 bases stayed unmatched. Written as DNA, the CDR3 is TGTGCCAGCAGCTTGGGGGGAGGGGCTAGCACAGATACGCAGTATTTT. As protein: CASSLGGGASTDTQYF.

The chain has TRBV5-8 and TRBJ2-7; 7 nucleotides match TRBD1. V trimming: 7 bases; J trimming: 2 bases; junction bases outside the gene matches: 12. This CDR3 is 15 amino acids long. Looked up from germline, CDR1 is SGHTS and CDR2 is YDEGEE. CDR3 coding DNA: TGTGCCAGCGCCGCCCCTGGGACAGTGGCCTACGAGCAGTACTTC. Amino acid sequence: CASAAPGTVAYEQYF.

This clonotype has ten or more counts. This chain links TRBV5-5 with TRBJ1-2; D uncertain. The CDR3 sequence is 14 residues long. Trimming pared 1 base from V and 2 bases from J, leaving 9 bases between. Germline V CDR1 and CDR2: SGHKS, YYEKEE (reference sequence). CDR3 loop: CASSLTTKNYGYTF. CDR3 nucleotide sequence: TGTGCCAGCAGCTTGACGACAAAGAACTATGGCTACACCTTC.

To note about this clonotype: A much larger clone differs from this one at a single base, so this may be a read error. This chain uses TRBV10-3 with TRBJ2-5; TRBD2 matches at 9 bases. The germline gives CDR1 ENHRY, CDR2 SYGVKD. The J segment lost 5 bases and the V segment lost 10 bases, leaving 5 bases of the junction unmatched. CDR3 length: 12 residues. The CDR3 DNA is TGTGCCAGCGGGAGGGGAGAGGAGACCCAGTACTTC. Its translation: CASGRGEETQYF.

This clonotype was counted a few times. The rearrangement joins TRBV6-1 to TRBJ2-2, with a weak D call TRBD2 (5 bases). Germline V gene sequence: CDR1 MNHNS, CDR2 SASEGT. The CDR3 contains 13 residues. Trimming cost V 7 bases and J 6 bases, with 12 bases left between them. This chain's CDR3 is CASTTWESGELFF. CDR3 bases: TGTGCCAGCACCACGTGGGAGTCCGGGGAGCTGTTTTTT.

This clonotype was seen a handful of times. The chain links TRBV2 to TRBJ2-1; D remains ambiguous. Germline V CDR1 and CDR2: SNHLY, FYNNEI. Trimming left V 5 bases short and J 10 bases short, with 15 bases between. The CDR3 length is 13 residues. CDR3 in DNA: TGTGCCAGCAGTTTAGGAATCTCGAGCGAGCAGTTCTTC. It codes for CASSLGISSEQFF.

The J gene is TRBJ2-7, the V gene TRBV7-2; the D is unclear. The V and J ends lost 3 bases and 0 bases respectively, with 6 bases between them. From germline, CDR1 is SGHTA and CDR2 FQGNSA. The CDR3 covers 13 residues. The CDR3 is CASSFTYSYEQYF. In nucleotides, the CDR3 is TGTGCCAGCAGCTTTACGTACTCCTACGAGCAGTACTTC.